Listed below are T cell receptor beta chains from one sample, sequenced in a study of control samples from healthy donors and cancer patients. Data came from immunoSEQ multiplex PCR; TCRdb stores just in-frame clones and leaves some out. The repertoire consists of 110,000 to 150,000 clones, with roughly nine tenths occurring once and the leading ten covering around 4.6%. The sequenced sample was blood. These receptors were collected from a man between 25 and 39 years old in good health. Each CDR3 is given with its conserved first and last residue. The D gene is left open where the match is weak. Only some rows state a clone size, as once, few, many or a class for expanded clones.

abundance	v_gene	d_gene	j_gene	CDR3aa	CDR3nt
once	TRBV10-3	TRBD1	TRBJ1-4	CAISEAGQPNEKLFF	TGTGCCATCAGTGAAGCGGGACAGCCTAATGAAAAACTGTTTTTT
NA	TRBV24-1	TRBD1	TRBJ2-1	CATSLGQGLNEQFF	TGTGCCACCTCTCTGGGACAGGGATTAAATGAGCAGTTCTTC
NA	TRBV7-2	NA	TRBJ2-2	CASSLTTGSGGELFF	TGTGCCAGCAGCTTAACCACAGGGTCTGGCGGGGAGCTGTTTTTT
NA	TRBV19	TRBD2	TRBJ2-3	CASQSGGASTDTQYF	TGTGCCTCACAGTCGGGGGGGGCGAGCACAGATACGCAGTATTTT
NA	TRBV5-6	NA	TRBJ1-3	CASSWSGGPGNTIYF	TGTGCCAGCAGCTGGTCGGGAGGGCCAGGAAACACCATATATTTT
NA	TRBV5-6	TRBD1	TRBJ1-1	CASSLDRGRRSMNTEAFF	TGTGCCAGCAGCTTGGACAGGGGTCGCCGATCCATGAACACTGAAGCTTTCTTT
NA	TRBV5-4	NA	TRBJ2-3	CASSLAGSTDTQYF	TGTGCCAGCAGCTTGGCGGGAAGCACAGATACGCAGTATTTT
NA	TRBV7-6	NA	TRBJ2-1	CASSAPRNEQFF	TGTGCCAGCAGCGCGCCGCGAAATGAGCAGTTCTTC
once	TRBV7-2	NA	TRBJ2-1	CASSLARLAGREQFF	TGTGCCAGCAGCTTAGCGAGGCTAGCCGGCAGGGAGCAGTTCTTC
NA	TRBV7-9	NA	TRBJ2-3	CASSFEGWTQYF	TGTGCCAGCAGCTTCGAAGGGTGGACGCAGTATTTT
NA	TRBV15	NA	TRBJ1-4	CATSRESGDQKLFF	TGTGCCACCAGCAGAGAATCAGGCGACCAAAAACTGTTTTTT
NA	TRBV4-3	TRBD2	TRBJ2-7	CASSQVTSGYEQYF	TGCGCCAGCAGCCAAGTTACTAGCGGTTACGAGCAGTACTTC
once	TRBV29-1	TRBD1	TRBJ2-7	CSVSSGQGAYEQYF	TGCAGCGTTAGTTCTGGACAGGGGGCCTACGAGCAGTACTTC
once	TRBV19	NA	TRBJ1-5	CASSIVGAQPQHF	TGTGCCAGTAGTATAGTGGGCGCACAGCCCCAGCATTTT
NA	TRBV19	NA	TRBJ2-7	CASSGRGATYEQYF	TGTGCCAGTAGTGGTCGCGGGGCTACCTACGAGCAGTACTTC
NA	TRBV27	NA	TRBJ2-1	CASSTLQGRLNEQFF	TGTGCCAGCAGTACCCTACAGGGCAGACTCAATGAGCAGTTCTTC
NA	TRBV9	TRBD2	TRBJ2-1	CASSPAGGSSYNEQFF	TGTGCCAGCAGCCCAGCGGGGGGAAGCTCCTACAATGAGCAGTTCTTC
NA	TRBV4-3	TRBD2	TRBJ2-7	CASSQQLAGGIWSSYEQYF	TGCGCCAGCAGTCAACAACTGGCGGGGGGGATATGGAGCTCCTACGAGCAGTACTTC
NA	TRBV15	TRBD1	TRBJ2-7	CATSRGTGSYEQYF	TGTGCCACCAGCAGGGGGACAGGTTCCTACGAGCAGTACTTC
NA	TRBV19	NA	TRBJ1-6	CASRSADLGPSLHF	TGTGCCAGTAGGTCCGCGGATCTCGGACCATCCCTCCACTTT
NA	TRBV6-5	NA	TRBJ2-5	CASGETGEGTQYF	TGTGCCAGCGGGGAAACTGGTGAAGGGACCCAGTACTTC
NA	TRBV5-6	NA	TRBJ1-2	CASSLWGAYDYGYTF	TGTGCCAGCAGCTTGTGGGGGGCCTACGACTATGGCTACACCTTC
NA	TRBV4-1	TRBD1	TRBJ1-3	CASSPGTGAGNTIYF	TGCGCCAGCAGCCCCGGGACAGGGGCTGGAAACACCATATATTTT
NA	TRBV19	NA	TRBJ1-6	CASSIASRAHSPLHF	TGTGCCAGTAGTATAGCCTCCAGGGCCCATTCACCCCTCCACTTT
NA	TRBV11-3	TRBD1	TRBJ2-7	CASSRDRERYF	TGTGCCAGCAGCCGCGACAGGGAAAGGTACTTC
NA	TRBV7-2	NA	TRBJ2-1	CASSLVAGEQFF	TGTGCCAGCAGCTTGGTAGCTGGTGAGCAGTTCTTC
NA	TRBV7-2	NA	TRBJ2-7	CASSLGPGFYEQYF	TGTGCCAGCAGCTTAGGTCCCGGGTTCTACGAGCAGTACTTC
NA	TRBV19	NA	TRBJ1-2	CASSMIGEEINYGYTF	TGTGCCAGTAGTATGATCGGGGAGGAGATTAACTATGGCTACACCTTC
NA	TRBV11-3	NA	TRBJ2-3	CASSPLKGGADTQYF	TGTGCCAGCAGCCCTCTCAAGGGGGGGGCAGATACGCAGTATTTT
NA	TRBV10-3	NA	TRBJ1-2	CAISDQPARTYGYTF	TGTGCCATCAGTGATCAGCCCGCTCGGACCTATGGCTACACCTTC
NA	TRBV7-3	NA	TRBJ2-3	CASSAGAPPDTQYF	TGTGCCAGCAGCGCGGGGGCACCCCCAGATACGCAGTATTTT
NA	TRBV9	TRBD2	TRBJ2-2	CASFRSRTSGRVNTGELFF	TGTGCCAGCTTCCGATCCCGGACTAGCGGGAGGGTGAACACCGGGGAGCTGTTTTTT
NA	TRBV27	NA	TRBJ1-1	CASSSKGDTEAFF	TGTGCCAGCAGTTCGAAGGGGGACACTGAAGCTTTCTTT
NA	TRBV5-4	NA	TRBJ2-7	CASSNGTSYEQYF	TGTGCCAGCAGCAACGGGACCAGCTACGAGCAGTACTTC
NA	TRBV7-2	NA	TRBJ2-6	CASSLEVLGIPLVANVLTF	TGTGCCAGCAGCTTAGAAGTTTTGGGGATTCCGCTGGTGGCCAACGTCCTGACTTTC
NA	TRBV7-3	NA	TRBJ2-7	CASSRWEASEQYF	TGTGCCAGCAGCCGATGGGAGGCCTCCGAGCAGTACTTC
NA	TRBV19	NA	TRBJ1-1	CASSINRGLEAFF	TGTGCCAGTAGCATAAACCGGGGTTTAGAAGCTTTCTTT
NA	TRBV7-9	NA	TRBJ2-1	CASSLIEDNNNEQFF	TGTGCCAGCAGCTTAATCGAGGACAACAACAATGAGCAGTTCTTC
NA	TRBV2	NA	TRBJ1-2	CASTGPQKEGYTF	TGTGCCAGCACTGGGCCCCAAAAGGAAGGCTACACCTTC
NA	TRBV14	NA	TRBJ2-1	CASSLRAGQASSYNEQFF	TGTGCCAGCAGCCTGCGGGCGGGACAAGCCTCCTCCTACAATGAGCAGTTCTTC
NA	TRBV6-5	NA	TRBJ1-2	CASSSGPYGYTF	TGTGCCAGCAGTTCAGGACCCTATGGCTACACCTTC
many	TRBV2	NA	TRBJ2-3	CASSEENKDTQYF	TGTGCCAGCAGTGAGGAGAATAAAGATACGCAGTATTTT